This TCR beta chain was captured by sequencing in a study of T cells in Graves' hyperthyroidism and ophthalmopathy. The CDR3 regions of TCR beta were amplified from RNA transcripts. With the HTBI primer set, the TCR CDR3 went through a first round of RT-PCR. MiXCR, applied by TCRdb to the multiplex PCR reads, yields one record per CDR3 protein. Of about 380,000 distinct CDR3 sequences listed, less than 15% are singletons. Every diagnosis used clinical symptoms, serum thyroxine and TRAb, thyroid ultrasound and orbital computed tomography. The CDR3 has 17 residues. The V gene's germline CDR1 is MGHRA and CDR2 YSYEKL. V gave up 4 bases and J gave up 0 bases, with 16 bases separating them.

The clonotype was recovered from a man aged 30 to 39 with Graves' hyperthyroidism that later progressed to Graves' ophthalmopathy. Specimen: blood. The chain joins TRBV4-1 to TRBJ1-3; D is unclear. The CDR3 sequence is CASSLDSGPNSGNTIYF. CDR3 DNA: TGCGCCAGCAGCCTAGATTCAGGACCCAACTCTGGAAACACCATATATTTT.